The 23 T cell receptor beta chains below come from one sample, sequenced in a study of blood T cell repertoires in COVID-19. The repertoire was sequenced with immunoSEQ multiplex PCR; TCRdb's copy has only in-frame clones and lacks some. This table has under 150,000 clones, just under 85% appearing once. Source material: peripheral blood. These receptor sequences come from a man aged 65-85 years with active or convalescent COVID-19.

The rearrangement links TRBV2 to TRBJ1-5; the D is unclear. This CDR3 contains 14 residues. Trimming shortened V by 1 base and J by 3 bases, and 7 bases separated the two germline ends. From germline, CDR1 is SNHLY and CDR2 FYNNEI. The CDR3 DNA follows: TGTGCCAGCAGTGAAGACAGAATCAATCAGCCCCAGCATTTT. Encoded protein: CASSEDRINQPQHF. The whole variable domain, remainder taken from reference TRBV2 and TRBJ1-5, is EPEVTQTPSHQVTQMGQEVILRCVPISNHLYFYWYRQILGQKVEFLVSFYNNEISEKSEIFDDQFSVERPDGSNFTLKIRSTKLEDSAMYFCASSEDRINQPQHFGDGTRLSIL.

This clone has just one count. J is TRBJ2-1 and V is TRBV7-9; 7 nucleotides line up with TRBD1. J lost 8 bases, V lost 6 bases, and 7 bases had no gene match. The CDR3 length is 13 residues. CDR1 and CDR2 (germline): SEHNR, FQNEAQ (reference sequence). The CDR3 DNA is TGTGCCAGCAGAGTGACAGGGTATTATGAGCAGTTCTTC. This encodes CASRVTGYYEQFF.

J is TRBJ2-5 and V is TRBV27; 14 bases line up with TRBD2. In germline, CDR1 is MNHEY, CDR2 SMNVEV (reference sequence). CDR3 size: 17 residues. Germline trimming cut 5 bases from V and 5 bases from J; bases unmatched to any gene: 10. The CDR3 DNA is TGTGCCAGCAGTCCGGGACTAGCGGGGGTAGTATGGGAGACCCAGTACTTC. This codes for CASSPGLAGVVWETQYF.

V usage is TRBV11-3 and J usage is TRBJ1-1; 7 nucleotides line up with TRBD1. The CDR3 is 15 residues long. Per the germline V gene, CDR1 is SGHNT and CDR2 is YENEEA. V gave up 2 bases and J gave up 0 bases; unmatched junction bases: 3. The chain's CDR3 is CASSLSTGMNTEAFF. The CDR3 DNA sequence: TGTGCCAGCAGCTTATCGACAGGGATGAACACTGAAGCTTTCTTT.

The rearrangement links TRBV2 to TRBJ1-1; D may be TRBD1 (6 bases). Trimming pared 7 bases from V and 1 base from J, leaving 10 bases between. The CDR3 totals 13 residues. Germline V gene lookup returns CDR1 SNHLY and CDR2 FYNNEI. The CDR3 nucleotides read TGTGCCAGCAACTTACAGGGGAACACTGAAGCTTTCTTT. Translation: CASNLQGNTEAFF.

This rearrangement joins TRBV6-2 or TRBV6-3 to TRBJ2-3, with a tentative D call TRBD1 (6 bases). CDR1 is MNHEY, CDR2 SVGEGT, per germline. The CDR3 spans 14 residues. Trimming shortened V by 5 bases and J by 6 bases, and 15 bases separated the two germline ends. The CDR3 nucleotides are TGTGCCAGCAGTCTCCGGGACACCAAGGATACGCAGTATTTT. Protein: CASSLRDTKDTQYF.

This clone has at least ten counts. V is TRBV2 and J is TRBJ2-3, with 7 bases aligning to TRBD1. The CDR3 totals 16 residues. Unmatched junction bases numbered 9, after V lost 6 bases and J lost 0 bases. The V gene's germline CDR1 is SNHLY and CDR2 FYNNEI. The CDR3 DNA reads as TGTGCCAGCAGAAGGACAGGCCTAAATAGCACAGATACGCAGTATTTT. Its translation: CASRRTGLNSTDTQYF.

The CDR3 sequence is CASSYSNGAANYGYTF. CDR3 in DNA: TGTGCCAGCAGTTACTCGAATGGAGCAGCTAACTATGGCTACACCTTC. This chain uses TRBV6-5 with TRBJ1-2; D ambiguous. Germline V gene sequence: CDR1 MNHEY, CDR2 SVGAGI. This CDR3 region has 16 residues. Deletions cut 0 bases from V and 0 bases from J, with 11 bases between.

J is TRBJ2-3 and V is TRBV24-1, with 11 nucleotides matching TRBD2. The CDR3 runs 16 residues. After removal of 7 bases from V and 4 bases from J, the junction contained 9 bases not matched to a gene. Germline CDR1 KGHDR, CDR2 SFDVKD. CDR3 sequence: CATSRGTSGSSDTQYF. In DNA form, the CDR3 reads TGTGCCACCAGCCGGGGAACTAGCGGGAGTTCAGATACGCAGTATTTT.

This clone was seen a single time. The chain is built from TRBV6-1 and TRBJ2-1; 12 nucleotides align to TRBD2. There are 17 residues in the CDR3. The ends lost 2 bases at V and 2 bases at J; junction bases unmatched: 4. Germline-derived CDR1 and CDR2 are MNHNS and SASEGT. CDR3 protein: CASSESSGRAPYNEQFF. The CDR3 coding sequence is TGTGCCAGCAGTGAATCTAGCGGGAGGGCGCCCTACAATGAGCAGTTCTTC.

The DNA of the CDR3 is TGTGCCAGCAGTTCAGACGGGACTAGCGGGAGATATGGTAGGGATACGCAGTATTTT. Its translation is CASSSDGTSGRYGRDTQYF. The chain combines TRBV28 with TRBJ2-3, with 14 bases fitting TRBD2. This CDR3 comprises 19 residues. The junction had 15 bases not matched to a gene; V was cut back by 4 bases and J by 6 bases. CDR1 is MDHEN and CDR2 is SYDVKM in the germline V gene. The full variable domain, completed using reference TRBV28 and TRBJ2-3, is DVKVTQSSRYLVKRTGEKVFLECVQDMDHENMFWYRQDPGLGLRLIYFSYDVKMKEKGDIPEGYSVSREKKERFSLILESASTNQTSMYLCASSSDGTSGRYGRDTQYFGPGTRLTVL.

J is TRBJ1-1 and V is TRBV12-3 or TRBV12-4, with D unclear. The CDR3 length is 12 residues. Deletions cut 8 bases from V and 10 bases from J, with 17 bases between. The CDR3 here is CASRELTVRAFF. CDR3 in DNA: TGTGCCAGCCGAGAGTTAACGGTACGAGCTTTCTTT.

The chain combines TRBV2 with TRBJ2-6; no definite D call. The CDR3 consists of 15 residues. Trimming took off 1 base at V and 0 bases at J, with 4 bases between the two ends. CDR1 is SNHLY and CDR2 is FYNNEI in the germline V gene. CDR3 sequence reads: CASSEGLSGANVLTF. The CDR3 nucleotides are TGTGCCAGCAGTGAAGGGCTCTCTGGGGCCAACGTCCTGACTTTC.

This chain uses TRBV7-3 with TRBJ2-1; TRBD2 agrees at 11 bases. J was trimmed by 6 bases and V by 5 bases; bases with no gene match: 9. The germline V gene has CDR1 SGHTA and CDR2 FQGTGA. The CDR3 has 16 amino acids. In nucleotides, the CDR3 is TGTGCCAGCAGCCCCGACCGACTAGCGGGAACCAATGAGCAGTTCTTC. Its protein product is CASSPDRLAGTNEQFF.

The CDR3 DNA reads as TGTGCCAGCAGTAATCTAGCGGGAGTAGGCTACGAGCAGTACTTC. It is translated as CASSNLAGVGYEQYF. The chain has TRBV5-4 and TRBJ2-7; 10 bases fit TRBD2. J gave up 3 bases and V 5 bases, and 8 bases lay outside the gene matches. This CDR3 comprises 15 residues. Germline-derived CDR1 and CDR2 are SGHNT and YYREEE (reference sequence).

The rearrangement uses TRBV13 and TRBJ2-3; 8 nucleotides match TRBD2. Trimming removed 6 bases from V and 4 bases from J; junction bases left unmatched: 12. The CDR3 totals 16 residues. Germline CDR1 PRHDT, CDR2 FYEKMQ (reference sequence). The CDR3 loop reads CASSLRGAGGADTQYF. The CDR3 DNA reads TGTGCCAGCAGTCTGCGGGGAGCCGGGGGGGCAGATACGCAGTATTTT.

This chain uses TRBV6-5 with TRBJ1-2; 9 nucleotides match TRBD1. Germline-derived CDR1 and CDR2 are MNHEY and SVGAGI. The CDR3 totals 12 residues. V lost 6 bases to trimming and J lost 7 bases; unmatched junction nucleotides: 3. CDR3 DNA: TGTGCCAGCAGCACAGGGGGCGCTGGCTACACCTTC. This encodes CASSTGGAGYTF.

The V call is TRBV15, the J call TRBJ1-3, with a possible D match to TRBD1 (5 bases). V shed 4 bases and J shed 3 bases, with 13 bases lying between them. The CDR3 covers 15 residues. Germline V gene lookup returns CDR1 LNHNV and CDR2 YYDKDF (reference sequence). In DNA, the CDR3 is TGTGCCACCAGCAAGCATTGGGGGGGTGGAAACACCATATATTTT. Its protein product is CATSKHWGGGNTIYF.

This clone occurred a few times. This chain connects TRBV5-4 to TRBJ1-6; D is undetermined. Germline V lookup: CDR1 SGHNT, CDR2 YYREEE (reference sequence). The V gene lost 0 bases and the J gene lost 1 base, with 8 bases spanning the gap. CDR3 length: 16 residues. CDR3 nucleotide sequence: TGTGCCAGCAGCTTGGGGGCAGTATCCTATAATTCACCCCTCCACTTT. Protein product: CASSLGAVSYNSPLHF.

The CDR3 DNA reads as TGTGCCAGCAGCGGCGGACAAACGAGATATGAGCAGTTCTTC. Protein sequence: CASSGGQTRYEQFF. V and J are TRBV5-4 and TRBJ2-1; D is perhaps TRBD1 (5 bases). In germline, CDR1 is SGHNT, CDR2 YYREEE (reference sequence). The CDR3 runs 14 residues. Trimming left V 4 bases short and J 8 bases short, with 16 bases between.

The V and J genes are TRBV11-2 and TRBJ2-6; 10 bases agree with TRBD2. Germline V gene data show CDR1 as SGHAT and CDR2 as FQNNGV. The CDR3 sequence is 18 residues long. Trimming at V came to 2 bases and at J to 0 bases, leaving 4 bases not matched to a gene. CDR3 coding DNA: TGTGCCAGCAGCTTATTAGCGGGAGGTGTCTCTGGGGCCAACGTCCTGACTTTC. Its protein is CASSLLAGGVSGANVLTF.

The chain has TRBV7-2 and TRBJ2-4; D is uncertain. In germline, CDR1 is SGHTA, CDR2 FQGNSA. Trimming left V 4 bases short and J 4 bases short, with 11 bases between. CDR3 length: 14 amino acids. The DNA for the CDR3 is TGTGCCAGCAGCTCAGACGCAGGAAAAAACATTCAGTACTTC. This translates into CASSSDAGKNIQYF.

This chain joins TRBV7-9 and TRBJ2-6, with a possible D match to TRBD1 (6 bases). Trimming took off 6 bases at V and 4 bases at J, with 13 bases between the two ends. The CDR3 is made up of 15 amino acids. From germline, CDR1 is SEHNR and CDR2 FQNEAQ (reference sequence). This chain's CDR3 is CASSSSGVGANVLTF. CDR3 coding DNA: TGTGCCAGCAGTTCCTCAGGGGTCGGGGCCAACGTCCTGACTTTC.